The T cell receptor (beta chain) under discussion was sequenced for a study of shared clonotypes between healthy human individuals. Remarks on this clone: Its antigen is currently unknown.

Looked up from germline, CDR1 is LGHNA and CDR2 is YSLEER. The CDR3 consists of 17 residues. The V end was cut by 4 bases, the J end by 1 base, with 16 bases between. Findings and limits, study-wide: A few donors had roughly 5.2% of their naive CD4 clonotypes in common.

Sequencing used immunoSEQ multiplex PCR; TCRdb keeps in-frame clones, though not all of them. The profile shows roughly 1 million clones, approximately 68% of them singletons. The chain carries TRBV4-3 and TRBJ2-2; D is tentatively TRBD1 or TRBD2 (5 bases each). This receptor was obtained from a man in his late teens or twenties in good health. The source material was memory CD4+ T cells sorted from blood. Subset denoted: CD45RA-negative fraction. The CDR3: CASSRESGAWNTGELFF. The CDR3 DNA sequence: TGCGCCAGCAGCCGAGAATCCGGGGCGTGGAACACCGGGGAGCTGTTTTTT.